This T cell receptor beta chain stems from a study of blood T cells in healthy people across ages. As for the study in general: Template-switching capture recovered about one barcoded beta molecule per two T cells.

Deletions cut 11 bases from V and 12 bases from J, with 32 bases between. The CDR3 spans 16 residues. Germline V CDR1 and CDR2: MNHEY, SVGEGT. Next came a second PCR, run for about 6 to 11 cycles, which used a sample-barcoded 5' primer along with a J-beta primer mix. Via MiXCR, TCRdb re-called the 5' RACE reads, giving one row per CDR3 protein. The data hold about 290,000 distinct CDR3 sequences, with around 29% observed a single time. Sequences were obtained from blood. This receptor was identified in a woman in her 70s in good health. V is TRBV6-2 or TRBV6-3 and J is TRBJ2-1; a possible D gene is TRBD1 (5 bases). CDR3 nucleotide sequence: TGTGCCCCCAGTTTTTACAGGCCAACAGCCGGGCTCGGGCAGTTCTTC. It specifies CAPSFYRPTAGLGQFF.